The 15 T cell receptor beta chains below come from one sample, sequenced in a study of cytotoxic CD8 clonotypes in ibrutinib-treated CLL. The assay was immunoSEQ multiplex PCR, and TCRdb's table has in-frame clones only and misses some. The sample lists approximately 210,000 clones; 72% were seen once. The sample consisted of PBMCs, taken after 24 months of ibrutinib treatment. These receptors originate from a human donor with chronic lymphocytic leukemia.

The V call is TRBV11-2, the J call TRBJ2-5; D is unresolved. V was pared by 0 bases and J by 4 bases, with 6 bases between. Germline CDR1 and CDR2: SGHAT and FQNNGV. CDR3 length equals 13 residues. This CDR3 reads CASSLDSVETQYF. The CDR3 coding sequence is TGTGCCAGCAGCTTAGATTCTGTAGAGACCCAGTACTTC. The whole variable domain, filled in from reference TRBV11-2 and TRBJ2-5, reads EAGVAQSPRYKIIEKRQSVAFWCNPISGHATLYWYQQILGQGPKLLIQFQNNGVVDDSQLPKDRFSAERLKGVDSTLKIQPAKLEDSAVYLCASSLDSVETQYFGPGTRLLVL.

This clone has a handful of counts. The rearrangement joins TRBV7-9 to TRBJ2-1; D is possibly TRBD1 or TRBD2 (5 bases each). The germline V gene encodes CDR1 SEHNR and CDR2 FQNEAQ (reference sequence). CDR3 size: 13 residues. Trimming took off 7 bases at V and 11 bases at J, with 18 bases between the two ends. The CDR3 spells CASTQTGAAQQFF. The CDR3 DNA reads TGTGCCAGCACTCAAACCGGGGCGGCACAGCAGTTCTTC.

This clone was counted at least ten times. V and J are TRBV7-6 and TRBJ2-3, with D perhaps TRBD2 (5 bases). Trimming shortened V by 5 bases and J by 2 bases, and 17 bases separated the two germline ends. Per the germline V gene, CDR1 is SGHVS and CDR2 is FNYEAQ. This CDR3 comprises 16 residues. This CDR3 reads CASSPSTTGITDTQYF. DNA of the CDR3: TGTGCCAGCAGCCCTTCCACAACGGGGATCACAGATACGCAGTATTTT. Supplemented by reference TRBV7-6 and TRBJ2-3, the full variable domain reads GAGVSQSPRYKVTKRGQDVALRCDPISGHVSLYWYRQALGQGPEFLTYFNYEAQQDKSGLPNDRFSAERPEGSISTLTIQRTEQRDSAMYRCASSPSTTGITDTQYFGPGTRLTVL.

The genes are TRBV10-3 and TRBJ2-7; perhaps TRBD1 as D (5 bases). Germline CDR1 ENHRY, CDR2 SYGVKD. CDR3 length: 14 amino acids. Trimming left V 11 bases short and J 0 bases short, with 17 bases between. The CDR3 nucleotides are TGTGCCGTCCGCGGCGACAGAAGCTCCTACGAGCAGTACTTC. The encoded protein is CAVRGDRSSYEQYF.

The chain combines TRBV2 with TRBJ1-2; the D gene is possibly TRBD1 (6 bases). The ends were cut back, 6 bases at V and 5 bases at J, with 13 bases in the middle. CDR3 size: 13 residues. CDR1 is SNHLY, CDR2 FYNNEI, per germline. This chain's CDR3 is CASRLAGEYGYTF. CDR3 nucleotides: TGTGCCAGCAGGCTTGCAGGGGAATATGGCTACACCTTC.

The gene calls are TRBV5-1 and TRBJ1-2; tentatively, D is TRBD1 (5 bases). CDR3 length: 14 amino acids. Per germline, CDR1 SGHRS and CDR2 YFSETQ. V lost 4 bases, J lost 4 bases, and 14 bases lay in between. Here the CDR3 reads CASSAYGASYGYTF. CDR3 DNA sequence: TGCGCCAGCAGCGCATACGGGGCATCCTATGGCTACACCTTC.

This clone turned up a few times. CDR3 amino acids: CASTEGGGDTQYF. The CDR3 DNA is TGCGCCAGCACGGAAGGAGGGGGAGATACGCAGTATTTT. V gene TRBV10-2 combines with J gene TRBJ2-3; either TRBD1 or TRBD2 may fit D (6 bases each). CDR3 length: 13 residues. Germline V lookup: CDR1 WSHSY, CDR2 SAAADI. V lost 7 bases, J lost 5 bases, and 13 bases lay in between.

This rearrangement joins TRBV5-6 to TRBJ2-3; 11 bases align to TRBD2. Germline V gene data show CDR1 as SGHDT and CDR2 as YYEEEE. CDR3 length equals 18 residues. With 5 bases clipped from V and 1 base from J, the junction kept 12 bases outside the gene matches. The CDR3 reads CASRSSTSGRVGTDTQYF. The CDR3 DNA reads TGTGCCAGCAGGTCAAGTACTAGCGGGAGAGTGGGCACAGATACGCAGTATTTT.

The chain has TRBV27 and TRBJ2-1; 10 bases map to TRBD2. The CDR3 totals 16 residues. V shed 5 bases and J 9 bases; nucleotides not matched to a gene: 13. The germline V gene has CDR1 MNHEY and CDR2 SMNVEV (reference sequence). CDR3 amino acids: CASSPASGRGGFEQFF. DNA of the CDR3: TGTGCCAGCAGTCCCGCTAGCGGGAGAGGGGGTTTTGAGCAGTTCTTC.

The V and J genes are TRBV4-1 and TRBJ1-4, with 12 bases lining up with TRBD1. CDR3 length: 18 amino acids. CDR1 MGHRA and CDR2 YSYEKL come from the germline V gene. Trimming cost V 1 base and J 2 bases; bases outside gene matches: 5. In DNA form, the CDR3 reads TGCGCCAGCAGCCAAGTTTCCGGGACAGGGGGCACTAATGAAAAACTGTTTTTT. Translating it yields CASSQVSGTGGTNEKLFF.

The chain couples TRBV6-1 to TRBJ2-3, with D possibly matching TRBD2 (5 bases). The ends were cut back, 4 bases at V and 0 bases at J, with 20 bases in the middle. The CDR3 is made up of 18 amino acids. In germline, CDR1 is MNHNS, CDR2 SASEGT. CDR3 sequence: CASSGYGERLSSTDTQYF. The CDR3 DNA reads as TGTGCCAGCAGTGGCTACGGGGAGCGGCTCTCTAGCACAGATACGCAGTATTTT.

The chain links TRBV13 to TRBJ2-7; D perhaps matches TRBD1 (6 bases). Trimming left V 5 bases short and J 3 bases short, with 23 bases between. The germline V gene has CDR1 PRHDT and CDR2 FYEKMQ (reference sequence). The CDR3 is 17 amino acids. CDR3 loop: CASSQRHTGTRSYEQYF. In nucleotides, the CDR3 is TGTGCCAGCAGCCAACGACATACCGGGACAAGGAGCTACGAGCAGTACTTC.

V is TRBV7-9 and J is TRBJ1-1; 8 bases match TRBD1. CDR1 and CDR2 from the germline V gene are SEHNR and FQNEAQ (reference sequence). Losses at the gene ends were 5 bases for V and 0 bases for J; bases not matched to a gene: 5. The CDR3 loop spans 15 amino acids. Here the CDR3 DNA reads TGTGCCAGCAGCCTCCGGACAGGGTTGAACACTGAAGCTTTCTTT. Amino acid sequence: CASSLRTGLNTEAFF.

The rearrangement joins TRBV28 to TRBJ1-2; the match to TRBD1 covers 9 bases. The CDR3 runs to 14 residues. The trim removed 5 bases at V and 8 bases at J, leaving 9 bases unmatched. Germline V gene sequence: CDR1 MDHEN, CDR2 SYDVKM. CDR3 loop: CASSRDRALGGYTF. The CDR3 coding sequence is TGTGCCAGCAGTCGGGACAGGGCACTGGGAGGCTACACCTTC.

This sequence joins TRBV5-4 and TRBJ2-7, with 8 bases aligning to TRBD1. The CDR3 has 14 amino acids. The junction had 6 bases not matched to a gene; V was cut back by 4 bases and J by 3 bases. Germline V gene data show CDR1 as SGHNT and CDR2 as YYREEE (reference sequence). CDR3 region: CASSRQGSIYEQYF. Written as DNA, the CDR3 is TGTGCCAGCAGCCGACAGGGGTCGATCTACGAGCAGTACTTC.